The T cell receptor beta chain described here comes from a study of siplizumab effects on memory and regulatory T cells. General observations from the study: Naive versus memory phenotype went unassigned for roughly 80-96% of proliferating CD4+ or CD8+ clones. Just a small share of alloreactive clones was traced back to unstimulated subsets.

The assay looked at some 93,000 TCR templates in each sample. This table comes from immunoSEQ multiplex PCR, and its TCRdb copy is limited to in-frame clones, with some not included. This table holds about 100,000 clones, about 91% found once. Turning to this clone: Its antigen is not identified.

This CDR3 has 12 amino acids. Germline V gene lookup returns CDR1 MNHNY and CDR2 SVGAGI (reference sequence). The J segment lost 4 bases and the V segment lost 8 bases, leaving 2 bases of the junction unmatched. The sequence was collected from a human donor in good health. Sequencing was carried out using CD4+ T cells sorted from blood. The chain carries TRBV6-6 and TRBJ2-7, with TRBD1 matching over 10 bases. In DNA, the CDR3 is TGTGCCAGCCGGGACAGGGGATACGAGCAGTACTTC. Amino acids: CASRDRGYEQYF.